Listed here is a single TCR beta chain. Participants' reported clinical history set cohort assignment. All recovered Cohort 3 donors got two negative PCRs, got clearance, or saw symptom resolution. The sample belongs to a study of blood T cell repertoires in COVID-19. About the study: COVID-19 samples from acute and convalescent phases originated in the United States, Italy and Spain.

This CDR3 spans 16 amino acids. From germline, CDR1 is LNHNV and CDR2 YYDKDF (reference sequence). The junction had 9 bases not matched to a gene; V was cut back by 1 base and J by 8 bases. The assay was immunoSEQ multiplex PCR, and TCRdb's table has in-frame clones only and misses some. The sample has 180,000 or so clones; 65% to 85% are singletons. Sequenced sample: PBMCs or T cells enriched from blood (not recorded which). The chain couples TRBV15 to TRBJ2-2, with 8 bases aligning to TRBD2. This TCR derives from a woman between 55 and 75 years old who had recovered from COVID-19. The CDR3 DNA reads as TGTGCCACCAGCAGAGTCCTAGCGGGTGGCTGGGGGGAGCTGTTTTTT. This translates into CATSRVLAGGWGELFF.